The clone carrying this TCR beta chain has at least ten counts. What it binds is unknown. The germline V and J ends were trimmed by 3 bases and 2 bases, with 14 bases remaining between them. The CDR3 is 16 amino acids. CDR1 ENHRY and CDR2 SYGVKD come from the germline V gene. The sample belongs to a study of identical twins. Study observations and caveats: Invariant populations such as MAIT and iNKT cells could partly muddle zero-insertion analyses. Where beta out-of-frame sequences were concerned, excess twin sharing was weaker.

TCRdb used MiXCR to reprocess the 5' RACE reads, holding one entry per CDR3 protein. The table lists fewer than 550,000 distinct CDR3 sequences, about 15% of them singletons. The sample also formed part of further work on yellow fever vaccine responses in identical twins.

This receptor was taken from a woman under 30 in good health. The specimen was CD4+ T cells sorted from blood. The chain joins TRBV10-3 to TRBJ2-1; tentative D call: TRBD2 (5 bases). CDR3 coding DNA: TGTGCCATCAGTGATCCATTACTAGATCCCTACAATGAGCAGTTCTTC. Protein product: CAISDPLLDPYNEQFF.